A selection of T cell receptor beta chains follows, all from one sample in a study of T cells in Graves' hyperthyroidism and ophthalmopathy. A single record per CDR3 protein comes from TCRdb applying MiXCR to the multiplex PCR reads. The sample yields hundreds of thousands of distinct CDR3 sequences, 15% to 18% seen once. The source material was blood. The receptors come from a woman between 18 and 29 years old with Graves' hyperthyroidism. CDR3s include the opening cysteine and the closing phenylalanine or tryptophan. A D gene is named only where the DNA matches it firmly. Clone size is given for some rows only: seen once, a few or many times, or a class if the clone is expanded.

d_gene	abundance	v_gene	j_gene	len	CDR3nt	CDR3aa
NA	many	TRBV7-9	TRBJ1-2	13	TGTGCCAGCAGCTTCAAAGGGGCCTTCGGCTACACCTTC	CASSFKGAFGYTF
NA	many	TRBV3-1	TRBJ2-5	12	TGTGCCAGCAGCCAAGTGAGAGAGACCCAGTACTTC	CASSQVRETQYF
NA	many	TRBV30	TRBJ2-5	13	TGTGCCTGGAGTGTAAACTGGGGAGAGACCCAGTACTTC	CAWSVNWGETQYF
NA	few	TRBV24-1	TRBJ2-5	11	TGTGCCACCAGTGATCTAGGGACCCAGTACTTC	CATSDLGTQYF
NA	NA	TRBV7-8	TRBJ2-6	18	TGTGCCAGCAGCTTAGTAAGGGGGATCAGCTCTGGGGCCAACGTCCTGACTTTC	CASSLVRGISSGANVLTF
NA	many	TRBV7-8	TRBJ2-5	13	TGTGCCAGCAGCTTAGTGGTTGGGGAGACCCAGTACTTC	CASSLVVGETQYF
NA	many	TRBV19	TRBJ2-1	15	TGTGCCAGTAGTGGCTCCGGCGGATGGGAGGATGAGCAGTTCTTC	CASSGSGGWEDEQFF
NA	many	TRBV29-1	TRBJ1-1	12	TGCAGCGTTAGCTCCGGGGGGGCACCAGCTTTCTTT	CSVSSGGAPAFF
TRBD2	NA	TRBV6-9	TRBJ2-1	15	TGTGCCAGCAGTGACTCTTCGGGAGGGAACAATGAGCAGTTCTTC	CASSDSSGGNNEQFF
NA	many	TRBV5-8	TRBJ2-2	17	TGTGCCACCGGGCAGGGCCCAAGTGAGGTGCGCACCGGGGAGCTGTTTTTT	CATGQGPSEVRTGELFF
NA	many	TRBV29-1	TRBJ1-2	14	TGCAGCGTTCCACGGGGAGCCGCTAACTATGGCTACACCTTC	CSVPRGAANYGYTF
NA	few	TRBV19	TRBJ2-3	10	TGTGCCACCCGTGGGGATACGCAGTATTTT	CATRGDTQYF
NA	many	TRBV12-3/TRBV12-4	TRBJ1-1	13	TGTGCCAGCAGTCTTATTATGAACACTGAAGCTTTCTTT	CASSLIMNTEAFF
TRBD1	many	TRBV20-1	TRBJ1-1	16	TGCAGTGCCCTCGGACAGGGGACGACTATGAACACTGAAGCTTTCTTT	CSALGQGTTMNTEAFF
NA	once	TRBV12-3/TRBV12-4	TRBJ1-2	15	TGTGCCAGCAGATCCTCGGCGGGTCCTAACTATGGCTACACCTTC	CASRSSAGPNYGYTF
NA	many	TRBV10-3	TRBJ2-3	11	TGTGCCATCAGCGGGGCAGATACGCAGTATTTT	CAISGADTQYF
NA	many	TRBV6-1	TRBJ2-1	14	TGTGCCAGCAGGAGGGAGCCAGGGCGAAATGAGCAGTTCTTC	CASRREPGRNEQFF
NA	few	TRBV2	TRBJ2-7	14	TGTGCCAGCATCAATTCGGGACACCCCTACGAGCAGTACTTC	CASINSGHPYEQYF
NA	many	TRBV3-1	TRBJ2-5	17	TGTGCCAGCAGCCAAGATGAGCTTATAGCGGGACAGAAGACCCAGTACTTC	CASSQDELIAGQKTQYF
NA	NA	TRBV5-1	TRBJ2-7	13	TGCGCCAGCAGCTTGGGTGGTAACGACGAGCAGTACTTC	CASSLGGNDEQYF
TRBD1	many	TRBV12-3/TRBV12-4	TRBJ1-4	15	TGTGCCAGCAGACCGGGACAGGGACGGCATGAAAAACTGTTTTTT	CASRPGQGRHEKLFF
NA	many	TRBV5-1	TRBJ2-3	15	TGCGCCAGCAGCTGGGACTCATCAAATACAGATACGCAGTATTTT	CASSWDSSNTDTQYF
NA	NA	TRBV7-9	TRBJ1-1	14	TGTGCCAGCAGCCCCGATGGAACGAACACTGAAGCTTTCTTT	CASSPDGTNTEAFF
TRBD2	NA	TRBV6-4	TRBJ2-1	14	TGTGCCAGCAGTGACGGGAGGGCCGGCAATGAGCAGTCCTTC	CASSDGRAGNEQSF
NA	NA	TRBV29-1	TRBJ1-3	13	TGCAGCGTTGATGACAACTCTGGAAACACCATATATTTT	CSVDDNSGNTIYF
NA	NA	TRBV30	TRBJ2-6	18	TGTGCCTGGGAAGTACAGGGCCTGCGGGTCTTGGGGGCCAACGTCCTGACTTTC	CAWEVQGLRVLGANVLTF
NA	many	TRBV3-1	TRBJ2-5	16	TGTGCCAGCAGCCAAAGACGGCCAGGGGTTGAGGAGACCCAGTACTTC	CASSQRRPGVEETQYF
TRBD2	many	TRBV12-3/TRBV12-4	TRBJ2-7	14	TGTGCCAGCAGTTCTAGCGGGGCAACCTACGAGCAGTACTTC	CASSSSGATYEQYF
TRBD1	few	TRBV10-3	TRBJ1-1	16	TGTGCCATCAGTTCAGGGGGTGGGCCGTTGAACACTGAAGCTTTCTTT	CAISSGGGPLNTEAFF
NA	many	TRBV20-1	TRBJ2-1	13	TGCAGTGCTGGTAGCGTATCCTACAATGAGCAGTTCTTC	CSAGSVSYNEQFF
NA	once	TRBV5-4	TRBJ1-2	11	TGTGCCAGCAGCTTGGGCGTACACCATGCCTTC	CASSLGVHHAF
TRBD1	NA	TRBV3-1	TRBJ2-5	14	TGTGCCAGCAGCCACGCGACAGGGGGAGAGACCCAGTACTTC	CASSHATGGETQYF
TRBD1	few	TRBV12-3/TRBV12-4	TRBJ2-4	14	TGTGCCAGCAGTTCCGACAGGGTTAAAAACATTCAGTACTTC	CASSSDRVKNIQYF
TRBD2	many	TRBV18	TRBJ2-7	15	TGTGCCAGCTCACCAATAGCGGGGCGCTCCTACGAGCAGTACTTC	CASSPIAGRSYEQYF
NA	many	TRBV11-2	TRBJ2-1	14	TGTGCCAGCAGCCCCCAGGGTCCCTACAATGAGCAGTTCTTC	CASSPQGPYNEQFF
TRBD1	many	TRBV9	TRBJ1-2	15	TGTGCCAGCAGCATTGACAGGGGCAACCACTATGGCTACACCTTC	CASSIDRGNHYGYTF
NA	few	TRBV6-1	TRBJ1-3	14	TGTGCCAGCAGTGAAGAGTCCTCTGGAAACACCATATATTTT	CASSEESSGNTIYF
NA	many	TRBV12-5	TRBJ1-5	16	TGTGCTAGTGGATCCTCAGGGAAGGCACTGAATCAGCCCCAGCATTTT	CASGSSGKALNQPQHF
TRBD2	NA	TRBV5-8	TRBJ2-1	14	TGTGCCAGCAGCTCACGGACTAGCGGCAATGGGCAGTTCTTC	CASSSRTSGNGQFF
NA	NA	TRBV5-1	TRBJ2-5	15	TGCGCCAGCAGCTTGGGGCGCCCTTCTCTGGAGACCCAGTACTTC	CASSLGRPSLETQYF
TRBD2	NA	TRBV19	TRBJ2-1	16	TGTGCCAGTACTCCACCGGGACTAGCGGGAGAGGGTGAGCAGTTCTTC	CASTPPGLAGEGEQFF
TRBD1	NA	TRBV5-1	TRBJ2-3	17	TGCGCCAGCAGCCCGGCCCGGACAGGGGACGGTGCAGATACGCAGTATTTT	CASSPARTGDGADTQYF
NA	many	TRBV19	TRBJ1-5	14	TGTGCCAGTAGTATAGCCAGGGATCATCAGCCCCAGCATTTT	CASSIARDHQPQHF
TRBD1	many	TRBV3-1	TRBJ1-3	15	TGTGCCAGCAGCCGGGGGACAGTTTCTGGAAACACCATATATTTT	CASSRGTVSGNTIYF
NA	NA	TRBV6-2/TRBV6-3	TRBJ2-4	19	TGTGCCAGCAGTTACTCAGCTTCCTGGGAGACCCTAGCCAAAAACATTCAGTACTTC	CASSYSASWETLAKNIQYF
NA	many	TRBV7-3	TRBJ2-1	15	TGTGCCAGCAGCTTGGGGGGTCAGGGGGTCGATGAGCAGTTCTTC	CASSLGGQGVDEQFF
TRBD1	many	TRBV29-1	TRBJ1-1	13	TGCAGCGGAGGGACAGGCGTTAACACTGAAGCTTTCTTT	CSGGTGVNTEAFF
NA	many	TRBV5-1	TRBJ1-5	16	TGCGCCAGCAGCTTGGGGGCCGGGGCCGACAATCAGCCCCAGCATTTT	CASSLGAGADNQPQHF
TRBD2	NA	TRBV14	TRBJ2-3	17	TGTGCCAGCAGCTGGTTGGGCGGGAGTCTCGGCACAGATACGCAGTATTTT	CASSWLGGSLGTDTQYF
TRBD1	many	TRBV2	TRBJ2-2	14	TGTGCCACTAGAGACAGGGTTAACACCGGGGAGCTGTTTTTT	CATRDRVNTGELFF
TRBD1	many	TRBV6-1	TRBJ1-6	15	TGTGCCAGCAGTATTGACGGACAGGGCGGATCACCCCTCCACTTT	CASSIDGQGGSPLHF
NA	many	TRBV2	TRBJ1-5	14	TGTGCCAGCAGTGGGCAGAATAGCAATCAGCCCCAGCATTTT	CASSGQNSNQPQHF
NA	many	TRBV7-3	TRBJ2-2	17	TGTGCCAGCAGCTACAAGGGCCCGGGAACGGACACCGGGGAGCTGTTTTTT	CASSYKGPGTDTGELFF